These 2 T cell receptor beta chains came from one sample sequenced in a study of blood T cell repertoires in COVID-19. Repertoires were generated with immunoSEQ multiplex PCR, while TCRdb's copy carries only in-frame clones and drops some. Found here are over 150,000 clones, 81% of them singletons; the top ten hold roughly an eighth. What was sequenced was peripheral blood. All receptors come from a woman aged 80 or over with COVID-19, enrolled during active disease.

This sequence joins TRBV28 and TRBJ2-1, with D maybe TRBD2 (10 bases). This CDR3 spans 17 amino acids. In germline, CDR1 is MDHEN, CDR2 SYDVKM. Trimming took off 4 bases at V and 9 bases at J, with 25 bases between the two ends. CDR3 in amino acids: CASSSLDRGRTSGEQFF. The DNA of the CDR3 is TGTGCCAGCAGTTCTCTCGACAGGGGGAGGACTAGCGGTGAGCAGTTCTTC.

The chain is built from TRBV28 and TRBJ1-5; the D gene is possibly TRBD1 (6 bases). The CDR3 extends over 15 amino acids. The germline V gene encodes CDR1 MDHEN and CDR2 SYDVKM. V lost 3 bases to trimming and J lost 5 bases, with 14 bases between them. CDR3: CASSLLDRVDQPQHF. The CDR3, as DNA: TGTGCCAGCAGTTTGTTGGACAGAGTAGATCAGCCCCAGCATTTT.